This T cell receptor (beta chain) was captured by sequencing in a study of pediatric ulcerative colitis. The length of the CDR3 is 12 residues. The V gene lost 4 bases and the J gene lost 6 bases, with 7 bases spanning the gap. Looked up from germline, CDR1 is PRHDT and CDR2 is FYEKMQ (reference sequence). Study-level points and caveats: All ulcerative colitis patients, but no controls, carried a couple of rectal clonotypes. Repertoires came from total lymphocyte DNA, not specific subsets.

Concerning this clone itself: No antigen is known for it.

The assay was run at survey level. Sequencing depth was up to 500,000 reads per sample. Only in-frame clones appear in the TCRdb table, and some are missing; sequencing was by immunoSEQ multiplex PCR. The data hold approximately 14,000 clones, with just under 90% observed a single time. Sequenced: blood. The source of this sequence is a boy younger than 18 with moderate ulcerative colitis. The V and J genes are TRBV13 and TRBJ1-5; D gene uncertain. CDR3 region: CASSYLRQPQHF. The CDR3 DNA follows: TGTGCCAGCAGCTACCTGCGTCAGCCCCAGCATTTT.